The rows below give T cell receptor beta chains drawn from one sample of a study of human T cells and chemical hapten exposure. Each CDR3 protein is one row after TCRdb ran MiXCR on the RACE reads. The sample has 350,000 to 400,000 distinct CDR3 sequences; nearly 6.5% are singletons. The specimen comprised whole blood, sampled in connection with sensitization to the hapten diphenylcyclopropenone (DPC). These receptors were taken from a woman aged 18-35 years with alopecia areata. Some clones in this sample may be carry-over from other donors' samples. The CDR3 runs from the conserved cysteine through the conserved F or W. D genes are given only for firm matches. Clone size is shown for a subset of rows, as once, few, many or a class of expanded clone.

>TRBJ2-2|TRBV2|NA|NA
TGTGCCAGCCTGGGGGAAGGAGATAACACCGGGGAGCTGTTTTTT
CASLGEGDNTGELFF
>TRBJ2-7|TRBV2|NA|TRBD1
TGTGCCAGCAGTGAATGGGGACAGGGGTCGAACTACGAGCAGTACTTC
CASSEWGQGSNYEQYF
>TRBJ1-1|TRBV5-5|few|NA
TGTGCCAGCAGCTTGGCCCTGCCAGTTTACACTGAAGCTTTCTTT
CASSLALPVYTEAFF
>TRBJ2-3|TRBV10-3|few|NA
TGTGCCATCAGTGAGAGAACGGTAGCCACAGATACGCAGTATTTT
CAISERTVATDTQYF
>TRBJ1-1|TRBV6-5|few|NA
TGTGCCAGCAAAAGAGGGAGGAACACTGAAGCTTTCTTT
CASKRGRNTEAFF
>TRBJ2-2|TRBV11-3|NA|TRBD2
TGTGCCAGCAGCTTTGGCGGGGGGCGCGACACCGGGGAGCTGTTTTTT
CASSFGGGRDTGELFF
>TRBJ1-1|TRBV5-1|many|NA
TGCGCCAGCACCAACCTGGCCGGATCAGAAGCTTTCTTT
CASTNLAGSEAFF
>TRBJ2-3|TRBV3-1|few|NA
TGTGCCAGCAGCCACCTCCGGGAGACCACAGATACGCAGTATTTT
CASSHLRETTDTQYF
>TRBJ2-5|TRBV20-1|many|NA
TGCAGTGCCCCACCGACGGGGAGGGAGACCCAGTACTTC
CSAPPTGRETQYF
>TRBJ1-3|TRBV27|NA|NA
TGTGCCAGCAGTCCAAATACAGGGACTGGAAACACCATATATTTT
CASSPNTGTGNTIYF
>TRBJ1-5|TRBV6-2/TRBV6-3|NA|NA
TGTGCCAGCAGTTACCCCCGATCATGGCCCCAGCATTTT
CASSYPRSWPQHF
>TRBJ2-3|TRBV28|few|NA
TGTGCCAGCAGTTTAATGGGGACACCGGTTACAGATACGCAGTATTTT
CASSLMGTPVTDTQYF
>TRBJ2-5|TRBV5-4|few|NA
TGTGCCAGCAGCTGGGACGCGGCGACCCAGTACTTC
CASSWDAATQYF
>TRBJ2-3|TRBV4-1|NA|TRBD1
TGCGCCAGCAGCCAAGATCCGGGACAGCTCACAGATACGCAGTATTTT
CASSQDPGQLTDTQYF
>TRBJ2-3|TRBV6-4|NA|TRBD2
TGTGCCAGCAGCCCAGGGAGGGGCAACACAGATACGCAGTATTTT
CASSPGRGNTDTQYF
>TRBJ1-1|TRBV4-3|many|NA
TGCGCCAGCAGCCAAGAGGCAGGGCTCACTGAAGCTTTCTTT
CASSQEAGLTEAFF
>TRBJ1-2|TRBV2|many|NA
TGTGCCAGCAGTGAACAGCGCGACTATGGCTACACCTTC
CASSEQRDYGYTF
>TRBJ2-3|TRBV5-1|NA|NA
TGCGCCAGCAGCTTGGCCGCCCAGGGGGGCACTACAGATACGCAGTATTTT
CASSLAAQGGTTDTQYF
>TRBJ2-2|TRBV7-2|few|NA
TGTGCCAGCAGTTTTGCCAGTCACACCGGGGAGCTGTTTTTT
CASSFASHTGELFF
>TRBJ1-6|TRBV18|few|NA
TGTGCCAGCTCACCGGACATCCCGAACTCCTATAATTCACCCCTCCACTTT
CASSPDIPNSYNSPLHF
>TRBJ1-1|TRBV28|many|NA
TGTGCCAGCAGTACTACAGGGTATAGCACTGAAGCTTTCTTT
CASSTTGYSTEAFF
>TRBJ1-1|TRBV6-2/TRBV6-3|many|NA
TGTGCCAGCAAGGGAACCAGGGAAAGGTTAACTGAAGCTTTCTTT
CASKGTRERLTEAFF
>TRBJ1-4|TRBV11-2|few|NA
TGTGCCAGCAGCGGGAGGGACGGTCCAACTAATGAAAAACTGTTTTTT
CASSGRDGPTNEKLFF
>TRBJ1-1|TRBV7-9|many|NA
TGTGCCAGCAGTCAAGGAGTAGCTGAAGCTTTCTTT
CASSQGVAEAFF
>TRBJ1-1|TRBV7-2|NA|NA
TGTGCCAGCAGCTTACGATACACGAACACTGAAGCTTTCTTT
CASSLRYTNTEAFF
>TRBJ2-3|TRBV7-9|NA|NA
TGTGCCAGCAGTCTCGGAAGCAGCAATACGCAGTATTTT
CASSLGSSNTQYF
>TRBJ2-3|TRBV29-1|many|TRBD2
TGCATCGCTAAGGAAGCGGGGCGTGGAGATACGCAGTATTTT
CIAKEAGRGDTQYF
>TRBJ2-3|TRBV6-6|NA|NA
TGTGCCAGCAGTTTCACTAAATGGGGAAAAGGCGAGTATTTT
CASSFTKWGKGEYF